This T cell receptor (beta chain) originates from a study of breast tumors, draining lymph nodes, adjacent tissues. This clonotype was observed at least ten times. Its antigen is undetermined. From the multiplex PCR reads, TCRdb called clonotypes with MiXCR, one entry per CDR3 protein. The sample has roughly 260,000 distinct CDR3 sequences, roughly 31% seen once. The lymph nodes were axillary draining lymph nodes from breast cancer patients. Study-wide points: Tumor TCR diversity was below lymph nodes but above nontumor tissue. Tumor and nontumor repertoires were significantly more similar in luminal-like than in basal-like breast cancer.

Specimen: axillary lymph node tissue. The receptor's source is a female donor with breast cancer. Some clones in this sample may be carry-over from other donors' samples.

The CDR3 region has the DNA TGTGCCAGGGAACAGATCTATCAGCCCCAGCATTTT. Its translation is CAREQIYQPQHF. The V gene is TRBV5-4, the J gene TRBJ1-5; no firm D call. The CDR3 length is 12 residues. V dropped 8 bases and J dropped 5 bases, with 11 bases sitting between them. The germline V gene has CDR1 SGHNT and CDR2 YYREEE (reference sequence).